The next 21 T cell receptor beta chains were all read from a single sample in a study of CD8+ T cells in alopecia areata. Extracted RNA was reverse transcribed into cDNA, the sequencing template. Produced via immunoSEQ multiplex PCR; TCRdb's table is partial and in-frame only. Here the sample spans about 290,000 clones, nearly 60% being singletons. Treatment meaning: oral pan-JAK inhibitor, 5-10 mg twice daily. Sequencing used CD4+ T cells sorted from blood, obtained at week 24, from a patient treated with tofacitinib. The receptors here all came from a human donor with alopecia areata.

This clone was observed a few times. The chain uses TRBV5-4 and TRBJ2-3; unclear D gene. V lost 4 bases to trimming and J lost 4 bases, with 19 bases between them. This CDR3 is 16 amino acids long. The germline gives CDR1 SGHNT, CDR2 YYREEE (reference sequence). The CDR3 here is CASSAPLGAAADTQYF. The DNA for the CDR3 is TGTGCCAGCAGCGCCCCCCTGGGTGCGGCCGCAGATACGCAGTATTTT. The entire variable domain, with the rest obtained from reference TRBV5-4 and TRBJ2-3, is as follows: ETGVTQSPTHLIKTRGQQVTLRCSSQSGHNTVSWYQQALGQGPQFIFQYYREEENGRGNFPPRFSGLQFPNYSSELNVNALELDDSALYLCASSAPLGAAADTQYFGPGTRLTVL.

The chain is built from TRBV5-1 and TRBJ1-6, with D unresolved. CDR3 length: 14 amino acids. V lost 0 bases and J lost 5, with 6 bases in between. The V gene's germline CDR1 is SGHRS and CDR2 YFSETQ. The CDR3: CASSLGLNNSPLHF. The CDR3 region has the DNA TGCGCCAGCAGCTTGGGTCTGAATAATTCACCCCTCCACTTT.

This chain joins TRBV5-6 and TRBJ1-1, with TRBD1 as a possible D gene (5 bases). With 0 bases removed from V and 3 bases from J, the gap between germline ends came to 12 bases. This CDR3 region has 15 residues. Germline loops: CDR1 SGHDT, CDR2 YYEEEE. CDR3 bases: TGTGCCAGCAGCTTGGCCGGGACGGGGGACACTGAAGCTTTCTTT. This codes for CASSLAGTGDTEAFF.

This clone was detected only once. The V and J genes are TRBV29-1 and TRBJ2-1; 11 bases map to TRBD1. The germline gives CDR1 SQVTM, CDR2 ANQGSEA. The CDR3 runs 13 residues. V dropped 8 bases and J dropped 5; count of bases not matched to a gene: 5. This chain's CDR3 is CSTGQGAHNEQFF. The CDR3 nucleotides read TGCAGCACCGGACAGGGGGCCCACAATGAGCAGTTCTTC.

This chain uses TRBV25-1 with TRBJ1-4; D is possibly TRBD1 (6 bases). CDR1 is MGHDK and CDR2 is SYGVNS in the germline V gene. V lost 4 bases and J lost 7, with 13 bases in between. The CDR3 sequence is 14 residues long. CDR3 coding DNA: TGTGCCAGCAGTGCGGGGGGGGCTGGTGAAAAACTGTTTTTT. This codes for CASSAGGAGEKLFF.

About this clone itself: Other DNA sequences from this sample encode an identical CDR3 as well. The chain couples TRBV7-2 to TRBJ2-3, with TRBD1 matching over 8 bases. There are 14 residues in the CDR3. CDR1 is SGHTA and CDR2 is FQGNSA in the germline V gene. V dropped 2 bases and J dropped 5; count of bases not matched to a gene: 3. CDR3 region: CASSLQGAEDTQYF. CDR3 bases: TGTGCCAGCAGCTTACAGGGGGCAGAAGATACGCAGTATTTT.

This clone has more than one count but fewer than ten. J is TRBJ2-7 and V is TRBV29-1; a weak D match, TRBD1 (5 bases). The V end lost 3 bases, the J end lost 6 bases, and 12 bases lay between the germline ends. This CDR3 contains 12 residues. Per germline, CDR1 SQVTM and CDR2 ANQGSEA. In DNA form, the CDR3 reads TGCAGCGTTGAGGATAGCAGGGCCGAGCAGTACTTC. Translation gives CSVEDSRAEQYF.

This clone was counted between two and nine times. In nucleotides, the CDR3 is TGTGCCAGCAGTGAAATTGCCCAGCCGAGCTCTGGAAACACCATATATTTT. It translates to CASSEIAQPSSGNTIYF. The chain has TRBV6-1 and TRBJ1-3; D is unresolved. V was cut by 2 bases and J by 0 bases, with 14 bases left in between. There are 17 residues in the CDR3. Germline lookup yields CDR1 MNHNS and CDR2 SASEGT.

This clone has only a few counts. The chain joins TRBV29-1 to TRBJ1-2; maybe TRBD1 (5 bases). The CDR3 totals 17 residues. The germline gives CDR1 SQVTM, CDR2 ANQGSEA. V lost 4 bases, J lost 3 bases, and 24 bases lay in between. The CDR3 loop is CSVVRYFSKGRDYGYTF. For the CDR3, the DNA is TGCAGCGTTGTCCGGTATTTTTCAAAGGGGCGAGACTATGGCTACACCTTC.

The chain combines TRBV29-1 with TRBJ1-1; 7 nucleotides match TRBD1. This CDR3 comprises 13 residues. Per the germline V gene, CDR1 is SQVTM and CDR2 is ANQGSEA. V shed 7 bases and J 8 bases; nucleotides not matched to a gene: 13. The CDR3 loop is CSAGLNRDREAFF. Here the CDR3 DNA reads TGCAGCGCCGGACTAAACCGGGACAGAGAAGCTTTCTTT.

The chain has TRBV11-2 and TRBJ1-1; D remains ambiguous. CDR1 and CDR2 from the germline V gene are SGHAT and FQNNGV. The length of the CDR3 is 11 residues. The V gene lost 5 bases and the J gene lost 7 bases, with 8 bases spanning the gap. Here the CDR3 DNA reads TGTGCCAGCAGCCCGATGAATGAAGCTTTCTTT. It codes for CASSPMNEAFF.

This clone was counted between two and nine times. The V gene is TRBV29-1, the J gene TRBJ2-3; 8 positions match TRBD2. Trimming took 7 bases from V and 1 from J; bases not matched to a gene: 4. This CDR3 contains 13 residues. Germline V lookup: CDR1 SQVTM, CDR2 ANQGSEA. The DNA for the CDR3 is TGCAGCGCTGAGACTAGCGGCACAGATACGCAGTATTTT. It codes for CSAETSGTDTQYF.

This clone was counted once. The chain couples TRBV7-3 to TRBJ2-5; TRBD2 agrees at 7 bases. Germline V lookup: CDR1 SGHTA, CDR2 FQGTGA. This CDR3 spans 13 amino acids. Losses at the gene ends were 2 bases for V and 4 bases for J; bases not matched to a gene: 1. CDR3 loop: CASSLASGETQYF. The CDR3 DNA is TGTGCCAGCAGCTTAGCTAGCGGAGAGACCCAGTACTTC.

This clone was seen only a few times. This chain uses TRBV2 with TRBJ2-3, with D unclear. The CDR3 consists of 11 residues. Per the germline V gene, CDR1 is SNHLY and CDR2 is FYNNEI. V shed 6 bases and J shed 6 bases, with 7 bases lying between them. CDR3 sequence: CASSLLDTQYF. The CDR3 DNA reads as TGTGCCAGCAGCCTCCTCGATACGCAGTATTTT.

This clone was detected a few times. The V and J genes are TRBV10-3 and TRBJ2-1; 10 nucleotides line up with TRBD1. The trim removed 5 bases at V and 14 bases at J, leaving 6 bases unmatched. Germline V lookup: CDR1 ENHRY, CDR2 SYGVKD. The CDR3 loop spans 12 amino acids. In DNA, the CDR3 is TGTGCCATCAGTCCTGGACAGGGGGATAAGTTCTTC. This translates into CAISPGQGDKFF.

This clone has more than one count but fewer than ten. V usage is TRBV10-3 and J usage is TRBJ2-3; D gene ambiguous. Per the germline V gene, CDR1 is ENHRY and CDR2 is SYGVKD. This CDR3 region has 14 residues. Trimming removed 2 bases at V and 4 bases at J, with 10 bases between. This CDR3 is CAISEAVRADTQYF. CDR3 nucleotides: TGTGCCATCAGTGAGGCCGTACGCGCAGATACGCAGTATTTT.

This clone has only a few counts. V and J are TRBV7-2 and TRBJ2-5; TRBD2 agrees at 9 bases. The CDR3 runs 17 residues. Looked up from germline, CDR1 is SGHTA and CDR2 is FQGNSA. The V and J ends lost 1 base and 5 bases, in that order; junction bases with no gene match: 11. This chain's CDR3 is CASSLGFGGGAWETQYF. CDR3 DNA: TGTGCCAGCAGCTTAGGGTTTGGCGGGGGGGCTTGGGAGACCCAGTACTTC. Drawing the rest from reference TRBV7-2 and TRBJ2-5, the complete variable domain is GAGVSQSPSNKVTEKGKDVELRCDPISGHTALYWYRQSLGQGLEFLIYFQGNSAPDKSGLPSDRFSAERTGGSVSTLTIQRTQQEDSAVYLCASSLGFGGGAWETQYFGPGTRLLVL.

The chain carries TRBV7-2 and TRBJ2-7; D is ambiguous. The CDR3 totals 13 residues. Germline V gene lookup returns CDR1 SGHTA and CDR2 FQGNSA. V shed 1 base and J shed 9 bases, with 13 bases lying between them. CDR3 region: CASSLVLVHPQYF. The CDR3 DNA follows: TGTGCCAGCAGCTTAGTCCTAGTCCACCCGCAGTACTTC.

This clone showed up just a few times. This specimen includes other DNA sequences encoding the same CDR3. The rearrangement links TRBV5-6 to TRBJ1-6; D gene unclear. Per germline, CDR1 SGHDT and CDR2 YYEEEE. Trimming removed 1 base from V and 9 bases from J, with 5 bases in between. This CDR3 is 12 amino acids long. CDR3 bases: TGTGCCAGCAGCTTGTCTACTTCACCCCTCCACTTT. Its protein is CASSLSTSPLHF. Supplemented by reference TRBV5-6 and TRBJ1-6, the full variable domain reads DAGVTQSPTHLIKTRGQQVTLRCSPKSGHDTVSWYQQALGQGPQFIFQYYEEEERQRGNFPDRFSGHQFPNYSSELNVNALLLGDSALYLCASSLSTSPLHFGNGTRLTVT.

The rearrangement links TRBV5-1 to TRBJ2-7, with a possible D match to TRBD2 (6 bases). CDR3 length: 16 amino acids. Deletions cut 0 bases from V and 4 bases from J, with 17 bases between. Germline V gene lookup returns CDR1 SGHRS and CDR2 YFSETQ. This chain's CDR3 is CASSLGSRAGMYEQYF. The CDR3 DNA follows: TGCGCCAGCAGCTTGGGGTCCCGGGCGGGGATGTACGAGCAGTACTTC.

The V gene is TRBV30, the J gene TRBJ1-2, with D tentatively TRBD1 (5 bases). With 2 bases removed from V and 6 bases from J, the gap between germline ends came to 22 bases. The CDR3 loop spans 16 amino acids. From germline, CDR1 is GTSNPN and CDR2 SVGIG (reference sequence). CDR3 sequence reads: CAWSPPRGAPRDGYTF. The CDR3 DNA follows: TGTGCCTGGAGTCCCCCCCGTGGGGCGCCGCGGGATGGCTACACCTTC.